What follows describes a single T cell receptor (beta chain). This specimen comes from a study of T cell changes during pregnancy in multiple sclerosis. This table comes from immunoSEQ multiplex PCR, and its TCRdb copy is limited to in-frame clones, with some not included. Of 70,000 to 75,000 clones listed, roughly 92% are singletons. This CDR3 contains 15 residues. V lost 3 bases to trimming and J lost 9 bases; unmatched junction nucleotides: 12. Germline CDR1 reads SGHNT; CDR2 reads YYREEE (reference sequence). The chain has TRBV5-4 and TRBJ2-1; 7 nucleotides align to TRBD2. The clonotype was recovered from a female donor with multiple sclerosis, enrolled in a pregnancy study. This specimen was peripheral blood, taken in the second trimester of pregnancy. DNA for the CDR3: TGTGCCAGCAGCTCACTAGCGAGGGGATGGAGTGAGCAGTTCTTC. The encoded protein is CASSSLARGWSEQFF.